This T cell receptor beta chain is from a study of long-term antiretroviral therapy in people with HIV. No donor had fewer than one pre-ART PBMC sample or fewer than two post-ART PBMC samples. Study-wide findings and caveats: Information on adherence to ART, viral resistance or therapy changes was unavailable. Post-ART diversity increased but stayed below transplant donor controls.

In regard to this clone: Its specificity is unknown.

Running of the v3.0 immunoSEQ assay took place at survey level. Method: immunoSEQ multiplex PCR; TCRdb's copy keeps in-frame clones and lacks some. The top ten clones hold about 18% of a sample with about 12,000 clones, about 80% of them seen once. The starting material was unsorted PBMCs, obtained 8 to 8.5 years after starting antiretroviral therapy. This receptor was identified in a man in his fifties or sixties with HIV.

The CDR3 nucleotides are TGTGCCAGCAGTTTATCAGTGGGGACCCTGGTCCATGAGCAGTTCTTC. Residues: CASSLSVGTLVHEQFF. The rearrangement joins TRBV27 to TRBJ2-1; D could derive from TRBD1 or TRBD2 (5 bases each). The V and J ends lost 0 bases and 8 bases respectively, with 17 bases between them. CDR1 MNHEY and CDR2 SMNVEV come from the germline V gene (reference sequence). The CDR3 spans 16 residues.